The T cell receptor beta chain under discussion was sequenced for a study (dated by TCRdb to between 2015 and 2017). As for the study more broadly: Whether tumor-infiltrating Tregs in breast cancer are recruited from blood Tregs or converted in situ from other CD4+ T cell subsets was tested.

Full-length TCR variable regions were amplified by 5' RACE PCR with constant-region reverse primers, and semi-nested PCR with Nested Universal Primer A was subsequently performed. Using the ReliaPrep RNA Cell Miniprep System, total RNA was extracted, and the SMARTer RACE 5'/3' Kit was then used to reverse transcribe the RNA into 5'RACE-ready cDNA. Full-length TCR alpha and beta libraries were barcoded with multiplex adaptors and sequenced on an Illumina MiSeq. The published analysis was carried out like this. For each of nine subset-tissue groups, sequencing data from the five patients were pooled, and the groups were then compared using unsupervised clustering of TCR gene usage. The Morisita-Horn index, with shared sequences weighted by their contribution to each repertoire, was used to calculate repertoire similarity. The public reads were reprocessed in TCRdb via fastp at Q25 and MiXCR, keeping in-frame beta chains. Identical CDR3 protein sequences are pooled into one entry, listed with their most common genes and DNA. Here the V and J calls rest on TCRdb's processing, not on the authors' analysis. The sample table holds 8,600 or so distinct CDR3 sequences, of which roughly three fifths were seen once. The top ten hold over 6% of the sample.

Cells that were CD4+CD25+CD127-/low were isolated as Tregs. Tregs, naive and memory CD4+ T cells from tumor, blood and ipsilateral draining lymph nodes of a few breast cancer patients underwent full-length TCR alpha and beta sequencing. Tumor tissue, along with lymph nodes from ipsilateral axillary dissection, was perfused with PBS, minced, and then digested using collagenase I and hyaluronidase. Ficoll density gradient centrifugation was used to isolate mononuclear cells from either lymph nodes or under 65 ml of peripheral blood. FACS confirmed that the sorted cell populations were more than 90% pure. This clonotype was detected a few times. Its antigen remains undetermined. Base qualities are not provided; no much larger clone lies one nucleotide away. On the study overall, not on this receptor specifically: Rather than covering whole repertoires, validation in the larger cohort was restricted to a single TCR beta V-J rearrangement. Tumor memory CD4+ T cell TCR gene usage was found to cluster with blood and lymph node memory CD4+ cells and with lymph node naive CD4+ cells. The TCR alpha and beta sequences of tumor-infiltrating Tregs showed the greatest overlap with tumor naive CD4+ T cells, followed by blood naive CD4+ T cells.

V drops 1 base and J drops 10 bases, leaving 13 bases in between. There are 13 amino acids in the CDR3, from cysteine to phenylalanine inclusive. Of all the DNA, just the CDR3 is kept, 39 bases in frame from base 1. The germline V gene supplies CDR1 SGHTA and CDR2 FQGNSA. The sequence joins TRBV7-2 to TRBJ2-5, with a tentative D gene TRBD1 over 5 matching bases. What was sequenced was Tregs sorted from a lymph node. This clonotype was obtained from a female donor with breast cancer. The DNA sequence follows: TGTGCCAGCAGCTTAGGAAGTTCAAGGGGCCAGTACTTC. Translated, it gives CASSLGSSRGQYF.